One and the same sample provided the 22 T cell receptor beta chains below, sequenced in a study of beta chain features in type 1 diabetes. Expressed TCRB transcripts were sequenced because the entire RNA isolate underwent reverse transcription. Assay used: immunoSEQ multiplex PCR; TCRdb lists only in-frame clones, some missing. The sample records approximately 260,000 clones, roughly 24% being singletons. No cognate antigen is known for these TCRs. Points from the study as a whole: In every one of the four CD4+ subsets, TCRB CDR3s were moderately but significantly shorter in Type 1 diabetes patients.

The sample comprised naive CD4+ T cells from blood. The receptor source for this set is a woman aged 30 to 39 with type 1 diabetes.

The genes are TRBV19 and TRBJ2-3; 13 nucleotides line up with TRBD2. Germline-derived CDR1 and CDR2 are LNHDA and SQIVND (reference sequence). J was trimmed by 8 bases and V by 7 bases; bases with no gene match: 9. The CDR3 contains 15 residues. In nucleotides, the CDR3 is TGTGCCAGTACCGGACTAGCGGGAGCCCGCTCTACGCAGTATTTT. As protein: CASTGLAGARSTQYF. Full variable domain (outside the CDR3, taken from reference TRBV19 and TRBJ2-3): DGGITQSPKYLFRKEGQNVTLSCEQNLNHDAMYWYRQDPGQGLRLIYYSQIVNDFQKGDIAEGYSVSREKKESFPLTVTSAQKNPTAFYLCASTGLAGARSTQYFGPGTRLTVL.

This clone showed up just a few times. Mismatch with germline at one junction end may stem from a read error. The genes are TRBV6-1 and TRBJ1-2, with TRBD1 matching 7 bases. The V gene's germline CDR1 is MNHNS and CDR2 SASEGT. The CDR3 extends over 12 amino acids. The CDR3 reads CASSEPPGQIYF. DNA of the CDR3: TGTGCCAGCAGTGAACCCCCGGGACAGATATACTTC.

The count of this clone is one. J is TRBJ2-5 and V is TRBV14; 9 nucleotides agree with TRBD2. Germline values: CDR1 SGHDN, CDR2 FVKESK. The CDR3 is 16 amino acids. The J segment lost 2 bases and the V segment lost 3 bases, leaving 7 bases of the junction unmatched. The DNA of the CDR3 is TGTGCCAGCAGCCAGGCTAGAACTAGCGGGCAAGAGACCCAGTACTTC. It encodes CASSQARTSGQETQYF. The whole variable domain, remainder taken from reference TRBV14 and TRBJ2-5, is EAGVTQFPSHSVIEKGQTVTLRCDPISGHDNLYWYRRVMGKEIKFLLHFVKESKQDESGMPNNRFLAERTGGTYSTLKVQPAELEDSGVYFCASSQARTSGQETQYFGPGTRLLVL.

The chain joins TRBV13 to TRBJ2-7; 8 bases fit TRBD2. V lost 3 bases and J lost 2; bases outside the gene matches: 3. Germline-derived CDR1 and CDR2 are PRHDT and FYEKMQ (reference sequence). The CDR3 is 14 amino acids. This chain's CDR3 is CASSFGTRPYEQYF. CDR3 nucleotides: TGTGCCAGCAGCTTCGGGACTAGACCCTACGAGCAGTACTTC.

This clone was counted between two and nine times. This chain uses TRBV28 with TRBJ2-5; maybe TRBD2 (5 bases). From germline, CDR1 is MDHEN and CDR2 SYDVKM. The CDR3 length is 12 residues. V lost 6 bases, J lost 5 bases, and 10 bases lay in between. This CDR3 is CASRGVRETQYF. CDR3 DNA sequence: TGTGCCAGCAGGGGAGTGCGCGAGACCCAGTACTTC.

The chain employs TRBV5-1 and TRBJ2-5; 8 positions match TRBD1. In germline, CDR1 is SGHRS, CDR2 YFSETQ. V trimming: 3 bases; J trimming: 5 bases; junction bases outside the gene matches: 9. The CDR3 has 15 amino acids. In DNA, the CDR3 is TGCGCCAGCAGCTCAAGAGGACAGGGTGTGGAGACCCAGTACTTC. It encodes CASSSRGQGVETQYF. Based on the CDR3 plus reference TRBV5-1 and TRBJ2-5, the full variable domain is KAGVTQTPRYLIKTRGQQVTLSCSPISGHRSVSWYQQTPGQGLQFLFEYFSETQRNKGNFPGRFSGRQFSNSRSEMNVSTLELGDSALYLCASSSRGQGVETQYFGPGTRLLVL.

This chain uses TRBV23-1 with TRBJ2-1; 7 positions match TRBD1. TRBV23-1 is classed as an ORF, of uncertain function. This CDR3 comprises 16 residues. V shed 2 bases, J shed 5 bases, and the junction held 9 bases outside the gene matches. The chain's CDR3 is CASSQDLRDRDNEQFF. CDR3 DNA sequence: TGCGCCAGCAGTCAAGACCTCCGGGACAGAGACAATGAGCAGTTCTTC.

This sequence joins TRBV2 and TRBJ2-6, with a tentative D call TRBD1 (5 bases). The CDR3 consists of 14 residues. CDR1 is SNHLY, CDR2 FYNNEI, per germline. V lost 3 bases and J 4 bases, leaving 7 bases between the germline ends. The CDR3 is CASSDRTGANVLTF. In DNA, the CDR3 is TGTGCCAGCAGTGACAGGACAGGGGCCAACGTCCTGACTTTC.

The V call is TRBV5-4, the J call TRBJ1-2, with D uncertain. Germline CDR1 and CDR2: SGHNT and YYREEE (reference sequence). Trimming removed 3 bases at V and 5 bases at J, with 11 bases between. CDR3 length: 13 amino acids. CDR3 sequence (DNA): TGTGCCAGCAGCTCCACTCGGGTGTATGGCTACACCTTC. It yields the protein CASSSTRVYGYTF.

The rearrangement links TRBV18 to TRBJ1-1; tentatively, D is TRBD1 (6 bases). V was cut by 3 bases and J by 3 bases, with 20 bases left in between. There are 17 residues in the CDR3. CDR1 is KGHSH and CDR2 is LQKENI in the germline V gene. The CDR3 sequence: CASSPPPRQERHTEAFF. DNA of the CDR3: TGTGCCAGCTCACCGCCCCCGCGACAGGAAAGGCACACTGAAGCTTTCTTT.

This chain uses TRBV30 with TRBJ2-7, with 8 bases matching TRBD1. V dropped 1 base and J dropped 2; count of bases not matched to a gene: 10. From germline, CDR1 is GTSNPN and CDR2 SVGIG (reference sequence). This CDR3 has 16 residues. The CDR3 nucleotides are TGTGCCTGGAGTGAAACACCGGGACAGGAGACCTACGAGCAGTACTTC. It encodes CAWSETPGQETYEQYF.

A few counts support this clone. The chain joins TRBV5-1 to TRBJ1-1, with D maybe TRBD1 (6 bases). The CDR3 loop spans 14 amino acids. V gave up 5 bases and J gave up 1 base, with 12 bases separating them. In germline, CDR1 is SGHRS, CDR2 YFSETQ. The DNA for the CDR3 is TGCGCCAGCAGTAGGAACAGGGCGAACACTGAAGCTTTCTTT. Translating it yields CASSRNRANTEAFF. Variable domain in full (rest from reference TRBV5-1 and TRBJ1-1): KAGVTQTPRYLIKTRGQQVTLSCSPISGHRSVSWYQQTPGQGLQFLFEYFSETQRNKGNFPGRFSGRQFSNSRSEMNVSTLELGDSALYLCASSRNRANTEAFFGQGTRLTVV.

This clone was seen a few times. The chain carries TRBV7-2 and TRBJ2-3; 9 nucleotides align to TRBD2. With V trimmed by 2 bases and J by 4 bases, 1 base remained unmatched. This CDR3 has 14 amino acids. Germline values: CDR1 SGHTA, CDR2 FQGNSA. DNA for the CDR3: TGTGCCAGCAGCTTAAGCGGGAGGCCAGATACGCAGTATTTT. This gives the protein CASSLSGRPDTQYF.

V usage is TRBV4-2 and J usage is TRBJ1-1; maybe TRBD1 (6 bases). The germline CDR1 and CDR2 sequences are LGHNA and YNFKEQ. The length of the CDR3 is 13 residues. V lost 3 bases and J lost 5, with 10 bases in between. This CDR3 reads CASSHVRGTEAFF. The CDR3 DNA follows: TGTGCCAGCAGCCATGTCAGGGGAACTGAAGCTTTCTTT.

Of note for this clone: In the same sample, other DNA sequences code for this CDR3. The chain recombines TRBV7-9 with TRBJ2-1, with 12 bases identical to TRBD2. Germline trimming cut 5 bases from V and 6 bases from J; bases unmatched to any gene: 5. The CDR3 contains 15 residues. Germline V CDR1 and CDR2: SEHNR, FQNEAQ (reference sequence). CDR3 region: CASSTGTSGSNEQFF. CDR3 bases: TGTGCCAGCAGCACCGGGACTAGCGGGTCCAATGAGCAGTTCTTC.

This clone has only a few counts. V gene TRBV5-4 combines with J gene TRBJ2-6; 12 bases are shared with TRBD1. Losses at the gene ends were 3 bases for V and 4 bases for J; bases not matched to a gene: 11. The CDR3 is 19 residues long. Germline values: CDR1 SGHNT, CDR2 YYREEE (reference sequence). The CDR3 is CASSSLRGQGARGANVLTF. The CDR3 DNA reads TGTGCCAGCAGCTCTCTCCGGGGACAGGGGGCGAGAGGGGCCAACGTCCTGACTTTC.

The rearrangement links TRBV7-9 to TRBJ2-1; the match to TRBD1 covers 10 bases. V was clipped by 5 bases and J by 6 bases; unmatched bases: 10. This CDR3 comprises 16 residues. CDR1 and CDR2 (germline): SEHNR, FQNEAQ (reference sequence). In DNA, the CDR3 is TGTGCCAGCAGCCCGCGGGACAGGGGCATACTCAATGAGCAGTTCTTC. Translated: CASSPRDRGILNEQFF.

The gene calls are TRBV6-5 and TRBJ2-7; 12 bases line up with TRBD2. Trimming cost V 2 bases and J 7 bases; bases outside gene matches: 9. The CDR3 has 16 amino acids. Germline-derived CDR1 and CDR2 are MNHEY and SVGAGI. The DNA of the CDR3 is TGTGCCAGCAGTTACGAGCTAGCGGGAGGGCCCGTGGAGCAGTACTTC. Residues: CASSYELAGGPVEQYF.

This clone was observed a few times. The V and J genes are TRBV28 and TRBJ2-5; a weak D match, TRBD1 (5 bases). V lost 4 bases to trimming and J lost 3 bases, with 15 bases between them. The germline CDR1 and CDR2 sequences are MDHEN and SYDVKM. The CDR3 is made up of 15 amino acids. The CDR3 sequence: CASSWAQVTKETQYF. The CDR3 nucleotides are TGTGCCAGCAGTTGGGCACAGGTCACTAAAGAGACCCAGTACTTC.

CDR3 sequence reads: CASSVGSRDTEAFF. In DNA, the CDR3 is TGTGCCAGCAGCGTGGGTAGCAGGGACACTGAAGCTTTCTTT. The chain employs TRBV6-5 and TRBJ1-1, with D possibly being TRBD1 (5 bases). Germline loops: CDR1 MNHEY, CDR2 SVGAGI. V lost 6 bases to trimming and J lost 3 bases, with 14 bases between them. This CDR3 region has 14 residues.

In its sample, this clone was seen once. V and J are TRBV5-1 and TRBJ2-2, with D tentatively TRBD1 (5 bases). V lost 4 bases and J 3 bases, leaving 10 bases between the germline ends. CDR3 length equals 14 residues. Germline CDR1 is SGHRS and CDR2 is YFSETQ. Written as DNA, the CDR3 is TGCGCCAGCAGCCAAGGGGTGGACACCGGGGAGCTGTTTTTT. Protein product: CASSQGVDTGELFF.

This clone was counted between two and nine times. The chain has TRBV7-9 and TRBJ2-5; 8 bases are a match to TRBD2. V lost 5 bases and J lost 3; bases outside the gene matches: 8. The CDR3 loop spans 15 amino acids. Germline loops: CDR1 SEHNR, CDR2 FQNEAQ (reference sequence). Here the CDR3 reads CASSHREGLKETQYF. The CDR3 nucleotides are TGTGCCAGCAGCCATCGGGAGGGGCTAAAAGAGACCCAGTACTTC.